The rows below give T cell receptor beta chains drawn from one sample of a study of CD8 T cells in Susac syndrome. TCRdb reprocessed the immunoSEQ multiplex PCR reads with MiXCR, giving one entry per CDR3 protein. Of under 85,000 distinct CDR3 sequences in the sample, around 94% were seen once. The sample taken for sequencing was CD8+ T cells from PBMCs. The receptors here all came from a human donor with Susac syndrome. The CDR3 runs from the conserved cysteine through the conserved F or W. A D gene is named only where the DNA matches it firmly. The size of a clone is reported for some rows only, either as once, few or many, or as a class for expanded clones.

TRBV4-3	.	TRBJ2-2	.	CASSPQDRDYATGELFF	TGCGCCAGCAGCCCCCAGGACCGGGATTATGCCACCGGGGAGCTGTTTTTT
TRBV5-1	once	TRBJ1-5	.	CASPRGGDLQPQHF	TGCGCCAGCCCCCGGGGGGGGGATCTGCAGCCCCAGCATTTT
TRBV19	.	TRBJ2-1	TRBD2	CASSTVSGAEQFF	TGTGCCAGTAGTACGGTTAGCGGGGCTGAGCAGTTCTTC
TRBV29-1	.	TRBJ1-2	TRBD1	CSVEDRGNYGYTF	TGCAGCGTTGAGGACAGGGGGAACTATGGCTACACCTTC
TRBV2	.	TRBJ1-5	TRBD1	CASSHRGEAQPQHF	TGTGCCAGCAGTCACAGGGGGGAGGCTCAGCCCCAGCATTTT
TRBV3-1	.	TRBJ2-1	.	CASSDAGPEQFF	TGTGCCAGCAGCGACGCTGGACCAGAGCAGTTCTTC
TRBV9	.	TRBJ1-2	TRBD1	CASSIGQGAVDGYTF	TGTGCCAGCAGCATTGGACAGGGGGCTGTCGATGGCTACACCTTC
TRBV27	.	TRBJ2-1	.	CASSLWPTVGDEQFF	TGTGCCAGCAGCTTATGGCCTACGGTTGGCGATGAGCAGTTCTTC
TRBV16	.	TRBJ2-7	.	CASSQGVPAYEQYF	TGTGCCAGCAGCCAAGGGGTCCCCGCCTACGAGCAGTACTTC
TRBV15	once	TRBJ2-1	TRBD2	CATSSGAGGSYNEQFF	TGTGCCACCAGCTCTGGGGCGGGGGGCTCCTACAATGAGCAGTTCTTC
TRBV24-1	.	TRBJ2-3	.	CATRGRTLQGTDTQYF	TGTGCCACCAGAGGACGGACCCTGCAGGGTACAGATACGCAGTATTTT
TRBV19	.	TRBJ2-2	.	CASSSHPIRDTNTGELFF	TGTGCCAGTAGTTCACACCCGATCCGGGACACCAACACCGGGGAGCTGTTTTTT
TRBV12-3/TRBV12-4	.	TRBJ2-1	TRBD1	CASSLETDRAQLVQFF	TGTGCCAGCAGTTTAGAAACGGACAGGGCTCAACTTGTGCAGTTCTTC
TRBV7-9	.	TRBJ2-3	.	CASSPTWRDTQYF	TGTGCCAGCAGCCCCACATGGAGGGATACGCAGTATTTT
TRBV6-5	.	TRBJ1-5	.	CASSYGGGEPQHF	TGTGCCAGCAGTTACGGGGGAGGGGAGCCCCAGCATTTT
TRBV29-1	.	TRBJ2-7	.	CSVENGIDYEQYF	TGCAGCGTTGAGAACGGGATAGATTACGAGCAGTACTTC
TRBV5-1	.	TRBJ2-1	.	CASSFPAEGSYNEQFF	TGCGCCAGCAGTTTCCCAGCGGAAGGATCCTACAATGAGCAGTTCTTC
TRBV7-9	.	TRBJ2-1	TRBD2	CASSFPTSGGRSYNEQFF	TGTGCCAGCAGCTTCCCGACTAGCGGGGGCAGATCCTACAATGAGCAGTTCTTC
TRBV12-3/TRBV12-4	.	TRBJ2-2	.	CANPRDSYTGELFF	TGTGCCAACCCGCGGGACTCCTATACCGGGGAGCTGTTTTTT
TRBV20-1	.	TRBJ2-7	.	CSAPRDAYEQYF	TGCAGTGCGCCACGGGACGCCTACGAGCAGTACTTC
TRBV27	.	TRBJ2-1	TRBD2	CASSLRTSARRGNEQFF	TGTGCCAGCAGTTTAAGGACTAGCGCCCGGAGGGGGAATGAGCAGTTCTTC
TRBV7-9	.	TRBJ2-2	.	CASSSRTVNTGELFF	TGTGCCAGCAGCTCGCGGACAGTGAACACCGGGGAGCTGTTTTTT
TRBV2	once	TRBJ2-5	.	CASITREETQYF	TGTGCCAGCATTACGAGGGAAGAGACCCAGTACTTC
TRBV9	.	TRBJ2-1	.	CASSVALGGDNEQFF	TGTGCCAGCAGCGTAGCTTTGGGGGGAGACAATGAGCAGTTCTTC
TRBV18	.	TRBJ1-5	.	CASSPSQYQPQHF	TGTGCCAGCTCACCTTCCCAATATCAGCCCCAGCATTTT
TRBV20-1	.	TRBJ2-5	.	CSAGNVRGLETQYF	TGCAGTGCCGGAAATGTGCGGGGATTGGAGACCCAGTACTTC
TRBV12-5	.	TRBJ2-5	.	CASGLVQGAAVETQYF	TGTGCTAGTGGTTTGGTACAGGGAGCGGCGGTAGAGACCCAGTACTTC
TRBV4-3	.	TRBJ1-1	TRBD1	CASSQDLDRANTEAFF	TGCGCCAGCAGCCAAGACCTCGACAGGGCGAACACTGAAGCTTTCTTT
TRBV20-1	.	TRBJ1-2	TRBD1	CSARLTGASLSGYGYTF	TGCAGTGCTAGATTGACAGGGGCGAGCCTATCGGGCTATGGCTACACCTTC
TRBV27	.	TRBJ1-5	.	CASSLSAGAFNQPQHF	TGTGCCAGCAGTTTATCGGCAGGGGCGTTCAATCAGCCCCAGCATTTT
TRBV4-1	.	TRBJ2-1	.	CASSQGAPSDEYNEQFF	TGCGCCAGCAGCCAAGGCGCGCCTAGTGACGAGTACAATGAGCAGTTCTTC
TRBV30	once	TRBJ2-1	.	CAWSQSSYNEQFF	TGTGCCTGGAGTCAAAGCTCCTACAATGAGCAGTTCTTC
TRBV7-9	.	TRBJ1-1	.	CASSPHGMNTEAFF	TGTGCCAGCAGCCCCCATGGAATGAACACTGAAGCTTTCTTT
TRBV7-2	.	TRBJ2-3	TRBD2	CASNYIAGGTDTQYF	TGTGCCAGCAACTATATAGCGGGGGGCACAGATACGCAGTATTTT
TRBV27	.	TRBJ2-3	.	CASSLLPTDTQYF	TGTGCCAGCAGTTTGCTTCCCACAGATACGCAGTATTTT
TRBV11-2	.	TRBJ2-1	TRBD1	CASSFGTGGNEQFF	TGTGCCAGCAGCTTCGGGACAGGGGGAAATGAGCAGTTCTTC
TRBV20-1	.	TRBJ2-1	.	CSARKSTGTSGYNEQFF	TGCAGTGCTAGGAAGTCCACAGGAACATCGGGATACAATGAGCAGTTCTTC
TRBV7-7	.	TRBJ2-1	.	CASSLKQGDEQFF	TGTGCTAGCAGCTTGAAACAGGGCGATGAGCAGTTCTTC
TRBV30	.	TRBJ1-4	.	CAFFIATNGKLFF	TGTGCCTTCTTTATTGCAACTAATGGAAAACTGTTTTTT
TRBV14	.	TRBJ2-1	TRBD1	CASSQAGDRSYNEQFF	TGTGCCAGCAGCCAAGCTGGGGACAGGTCCTACAATGAGCAGTTCTTC
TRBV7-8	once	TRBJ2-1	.	CASSTTAWGFNEQFF	TGTGCCAGCAGCACCACCGCCTGGGGGTTCAATGAGCAGTTCTTC
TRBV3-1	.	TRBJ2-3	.	CASSQSWDLDTQYF	TGTGCCAGCAGCCAATCCTGGGACTTGGATACGCAGTATTTT
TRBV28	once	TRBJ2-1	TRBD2	CASSGLADWADNEQFF	TGTGCCAGCAGCGGACTAGCGGACTGGGCGGACAATGAGCAGTTCTTC
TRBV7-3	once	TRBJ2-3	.	CASSTIPPDTQYF	TGTGCCAGCAGCACAATCCCCCCAGATACGCAGTATTTT
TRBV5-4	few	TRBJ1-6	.	CASSSINSPLHF	TGTGCCAGCAGCTCCATTAATTCACCCCTCCACTTT
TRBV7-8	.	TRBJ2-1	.	CASSYYVGNDNEQFF	TGTGCCAGCAGCTATTACGTTGGGAACGACAATGAGCAGTTCTTC
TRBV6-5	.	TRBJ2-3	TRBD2	CASSLAGPLAGGFDTQYF	TGTGCCAGCAGTTTAGCGGGACCACTAGCGGGAGGGTTTGATACGCAGTATTTT
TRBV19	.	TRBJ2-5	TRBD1	CASSMINRGETQYF	TGTGCCAGTAGTATGATCAACAGGGGTGAGACCCAGTACTTC
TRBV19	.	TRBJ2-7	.	CARPLDRRFYYEQYF	TGTGCCAGACCTTTAGACAGGCGATTCTACTACGAGCAGTACTTC
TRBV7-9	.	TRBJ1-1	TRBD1	CASQGVNTEAFF	TGTGCCAGCCAGGGGGTGAACACTGAAGCTTTCTTT
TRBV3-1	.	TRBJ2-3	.	CASSPPSATDTQYF	TGTGCCAGCAGCCCCCCCTCGGCCACAGATACGCAGTATTTT
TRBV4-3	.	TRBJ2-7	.	CASSQETDSLGGGNEQYF	TGCGCCAGCAGCCAAGAGACTGACAGTCTCGGAGGTGGGAACGAGCAGTACTTC
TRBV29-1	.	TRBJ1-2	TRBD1	CSVGQGGGYTF	TGCAGCGTCGGACAGGGTGGTGGCTACACCTTC
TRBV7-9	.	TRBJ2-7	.	CASSQAGRDEQYF	TGTGCCAGCAGTCAGGCGGGGCGGGACGAGCAGTACTTC
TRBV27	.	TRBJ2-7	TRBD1	CASSSMDREQYF	TGTGCCAGCAGTTCAATGGACAGGGAGCAGTACTTC
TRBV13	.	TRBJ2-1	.	CASSPSNLNLAFF	TGTGCCAGCAGCCCGTCCAATTTAAATCTGGCGTTCTTC
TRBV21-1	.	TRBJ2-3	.	CASSKIGGRDTDTQYF	TGTGCCAGCAGCAAAATTGGCGGGAGGGACACAGATACGCAGTATTTT
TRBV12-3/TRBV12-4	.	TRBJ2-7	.	CASSAEQGKLYEQYF	TGTGCCAGCAGCGCCGAACAGGGTAAACTCTACGAGCAGTACTTC
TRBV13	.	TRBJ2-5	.	CASSNLQDQETQYF	TGTGCCAGCAGCAACTTACAGGACCAAGAGACCCAGTACTTC
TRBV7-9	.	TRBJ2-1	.	CASSPLDVVYNEQFF	TGTGCCAGCAGCCCCCTAGATGTTGTCTACAATGAGCAGTTCTTC